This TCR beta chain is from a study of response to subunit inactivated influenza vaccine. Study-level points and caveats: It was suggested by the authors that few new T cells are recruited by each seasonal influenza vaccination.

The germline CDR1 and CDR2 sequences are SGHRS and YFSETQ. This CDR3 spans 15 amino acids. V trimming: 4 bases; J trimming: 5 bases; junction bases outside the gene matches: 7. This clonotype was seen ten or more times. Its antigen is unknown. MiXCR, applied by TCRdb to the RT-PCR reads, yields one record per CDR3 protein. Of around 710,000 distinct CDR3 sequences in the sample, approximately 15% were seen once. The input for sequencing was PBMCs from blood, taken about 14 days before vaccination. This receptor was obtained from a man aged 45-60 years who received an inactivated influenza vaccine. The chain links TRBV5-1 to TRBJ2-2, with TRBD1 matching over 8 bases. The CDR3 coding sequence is TGCGCCAGCAGCCGATCAGGGGGCTTGACCGGGGAGCTGTTTTTT. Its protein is CASSRSGGLTGELFF.